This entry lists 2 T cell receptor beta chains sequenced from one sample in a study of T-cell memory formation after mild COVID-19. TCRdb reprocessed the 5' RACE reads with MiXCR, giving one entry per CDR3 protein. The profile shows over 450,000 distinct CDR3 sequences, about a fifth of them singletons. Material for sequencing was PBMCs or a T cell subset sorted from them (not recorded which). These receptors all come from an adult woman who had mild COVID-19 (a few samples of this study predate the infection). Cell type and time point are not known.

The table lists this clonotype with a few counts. The CDR3 region has the DNA TGTGCCAGCAGCCCATCCCCCGCAGAGACCCAGTACTTC. Encoded protein: CASSPSPAETQYF. The chain has TRBV27 and TRBJ2-5, with unresolved D. The CDR3 covers 13 residues. The germline V and J ends were trimmed by 6 bases and 4 bases, with 12 bases remaining between them. Germline values: CDR1 MNHEY, CDR2 SMNVEV (reference sequence).

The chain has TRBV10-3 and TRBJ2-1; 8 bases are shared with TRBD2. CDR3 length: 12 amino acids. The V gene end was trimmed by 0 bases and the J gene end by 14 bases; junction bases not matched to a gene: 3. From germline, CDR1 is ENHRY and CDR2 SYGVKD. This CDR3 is CAISESTGGKFF. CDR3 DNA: TGTGCCATCAGTGAGTCAACGGGGGGGAAGTTCTTC.